The clone carrying this TCR beta chain was recorded at least ten times. Time point specified: newly diagnosed GD, antithyroid drugs for less than 3 months. After RNA was extracted from PBMCs, the TCR library was made from it. The CDR3 length is 14 residues. The germline V gene has CDR1 SGHAT and CDR2 FQNNGV. Trimming took off 3 bases at V and 2 bases at J, with 9 bases between the two ends. The authors built TCR beta libraries using iRepertoire HTBI primers and Arm-PCR of CDR3 regions. MiXCR, applied by TCRdb to the multiplex PCR reads, yields one record per CDR3 protein. This table holds hundreds of thousands of distinct CDR3 sequences, 16% found once. This sample was taken from a study of regulatory T cells in long-lasting Graves disease. The same specimen was also included in a second study, on T cells in Graves' hyperthyroidism and ophthalmopathy.

The source was peripheral blood mononuclear cells (PBMCs), collected at new diagnosis, from a patient treated with antithyroid drugs. The chain joins TRBV11-2 to TRBJ2-3; D not resolved. The receptor comes from a man aged 40-50 years with Graves disease. In DNA form, the CDR3 reads TGTGCCAGCAGCTTTTCAGAATCCACAGATACGCAGTATTTT. This encodes CASSFSESTDTQYF.